The entry below gives a single T cell receptor beta chain sequence along with its context. Its antigen is unknown. This specimen belongs to a study of blood T cells in healthy people across ages. Points from the study as a whole: Unknown donor CMV status possibly confounded expanded clonotype changes.

This CDR3 region has 16 residues. The germline gives CDR1 DFQATT, CDR2 SNEGSKA (reference sequence). The V segment lost 3 bases and the J segment 10 bases; nucleotides outside the gene matches: 11. A sample-barcoded 5' primer and a J-beta primer mix were used in a second PCR of roughly 7 to 12 cycles. A template-switch adaptor containing 12 random nucleotides labeled each cDNA molecule. One entry per CDR3 protein results from TCRdb running MiXCR on the 5' RACE reads. The repertoire consists of about a million distinct CDR3 sequences, with roughly 52% occurring once and the leading ten covering roughly 13%.

The J gene is TRBJ1-6, the V gene TRBV20-1; 11 bases fit TRBD1. This clonotype originated in a young man in good health. Sequencing input: blood. CDR3 in amino acids: CSARPPGTGGESPLHF. The CDR3 coding sequence is TGCAGTGCTAGGCCCCCCGGGACAGGGGGAGAATCACCCCTCCACTTT.